These T cell receptor beta chains were read from a single sample in a study of blood T cell repertoires in COVID-19. The data were produced by immunoSEQ multiplex PCR, yet TCRdb's version contains in-frame clones alone and is incomplete. The table shows over 55,000 clones, with around four fifths occurring only once. The sequenced sample was peripheral blood. These receptors were collected from a man over 45 with active COVID-19. Both conserved end residues are part of each CDR3. The D gene is left open where the match is weak. The size field is filled for only some rows; it gives once, few, many or a size class.

TRBJ2-5	TRBD1	TRBV6-5	NA	TGTGCCAGCAGGACAGGGCAGGGCCAGTACTTC	CASRTGQGQYF
TRBJ2-6	TRBD1	TRBV27	NA	TGTGCCAGCAGTCCAGACAGGGGTGGGGCCAACGTCCTGACTTTC	CASSPDRGGANVLTF
TRBJ1-5	NA	TRBV19	NA	TGTGCCAGTAGCCGGGAAGCAGCGAGAAGCAATCAGCCCCAGCATTTT	CASSREAARSNQPQHF
TRBJ2-7	NA	TRBV5-8	NA	TGTGCCAGCAGCTCCAGACAGGCTCTACGCGAGCAGTACTTC	CASSSRQALREQYF
TRBJ2-1	NA	TRBV29-1	NA	TGCAGCTCAGCAGGGGAAGGGAACAATGAGCAGTTCTTC	CSSAGEGNNEQFF
TRBJ2-2	NA	TRBV5-3	large	TGTGCCAGAAGCTTGTGGGACTCCAACACCGGGGAGCTGTTTTTT	CARSLWDSNTGELFF
TRBJ2-1	NA	TRBV19	NA	TGTGCCAGTAGTATCCGGGAAGCAAGCTCCTACAATGAGCAGTTCTTC	CASSIREASSYNEQFF
TRBJ2-1	TRBD2	TRBV19	once	TGTGCCAGTAGTATTCCCCGACTAGCGGGGGGGCTTGTTGATGAGCAGTTCTTC	CASSIPRLAGGLVDEQFF
TRBJ2-5	NA	TRBV6-5	NA	TGTGCCAGCAGTTACGCGGACTACAGAGAGACCCAGTACTTC	CASSYADYRETQYF
TRBJ2-5	TRBD1	TRBV6-5	NA	TGTGCCAGCCGAGGGGGCACACAAGAGACCCAGTACTTC	CASRGGTQETQYF
TRBJ2-7	NA	TRBV6-2/TRBV6-3	NA	TGTGCCAGCAGTTACTCGATGGCCCGAATGGGCGACGAGCAGTACTTC	CASSYSMARMGDEQYF
TRBJ2-6	NA	TRBV4-1	NA	TGCGCCAGCAGCCAAGATAGGTCTAGCGCCCGCTCTGGGGCCAACGTCCTGACTTTC	CASSQDRSSARSGANVLTF
TRBJ1-2	TRBD1	TRBV5-1	NA	TGCGCCAGCAGCTGGGGGACAGGCTCCACTAACTATGGCTACACCTTC	CASSWGTGSTNYGYTF
TRBJ1-1	NA	TRBV6-5	NA	TGTGCCAGCAGCCTAAGCAGGGCCACTGAAGCTTTCTTT	CASSLSRATEAFF
TRBJ2-7	NA	TRBV10-1	few	TGCGCCAGCAGTGATCAGGGGACTACTAAGCAGTACTTC	CASSDQGTTKQYF
TRBJ1-6	TRBD1	TRBV11-2	NA	TGTGCCAGCAGCTTGAGGGGGACAGGGAATTCACCCCTCCACTTT	CASSLRGTGNSPLHF
TRBJ1-6	NA	TRBV5-4	NA	TGTGCCAGCAGCATCCGGGGGGGCTTCTATAATTCACCCCTCCACTTT	CASSIRGGFYNSPLHF
TRBJ2-5	TRBD2	TRBV29-1	once	TGCAGCGTTGACACTAGCGGGAGGGGAGGGGAAGGGGCCCAGTACTTC	CSVDTSGRGGEGAQYF
TRBJ2-1	NA	TRBV14	NA	TGTGCCAGCAGCCGAAGTAACTCTGGGCATGAGCAGTTCTTC	CASSRSNSGHEQFF
TRBJ1-1	NA	TRBV29-1	NA	TGCAGCGTTGGGAGGGACACTGAAGCTTTCTTT	CSVGRDTEAFF
TRBJ1-2	NA	TRBV28	NA	TGTGCCAGCAGTTTGGCGACGGGGATCTATGGCTACACCTTC	CASSLATGIYGYTF
TRBJ2-1	TRBD2	TRBV7-8	NA	TGTGCCAGCAGCTTTCTCGGGACTAGTTACAATGAGCAGTTCTTC	CASSFLGTSYNEQFF
TRBJ2-5	NA	TRBV4-1	once	TGCGCCAGCAGCCCAGGACTAAAAGAGACCCAGTACTTC	CASSPGLKETQYF
TRBJ2-6	NA	TRBV7-9	NA	TGTGCCAGCAGCTCCCCCCCCATGGCCAACGTCCTGACTTTC	CASSSPPMANVLTF
TRBJ1-2	NA	TRBV21-1	NA	TGTGCCAGGCGATCTGGCTACACCTTC	CARRSGYTF
TRBJ2-1	NA	TRBV9	NA	TGTGCCAGCAGCGTAGGGCAGGGAGGAATCAATGAGCAGTTCTTC	CASSVGQGGINEQFF
TRBJ2-5	NA	TRBV24-1	NA	TGTGCCACCAGTGGAGGTAGCGGATTTGAGACCCAGTACTTC	CATSGGSGFETQYF
TRBJ2-7	NA	TRBV5-6	NA	TGTGTTAGGACAGCCTACTACGAGCAGTACTTC	CVRTAYYEQYF
TRBJ1-1	NA	TRBV10-1	NA	TGCGCCAGCAGTGGAAGTGGGAGGAAGTACACTGAAGCTTTCTTT	CASSGSGRKYTEAFF